This is a list of T cell receptor beta chains from one sample in a study of blood T cell repertoires in COVID-19. TCRdb's table, derived via immunoSEQ multiplex PCR, lists solely in-frame clones and lacks some. The data show 180,000 or so clones, with 70% to 80% seen just once and roughly 8.7% held by the top ten. The sample taken for sequencing was peripheral blood. The receptors were sampled from a woman aged 45 to 65 with active or convalescent COVID-19. Both conserved end residues are part of each CDR3.

TRBJ2-5,TRBV30,CAWAQNQETQYF
TRBJ1-5,TRBV5-6,CASSLAGVHQPQHF
TRBJ2-3,TRBV30,CAWSGTRTSIPPDTQYF
TRBJ2-5,TRBV5-1,CASSLSSGQGAFETQYF
TRBJ1-1,TRBV29-1,CSAGNTEAFF
TRBJ2-3,TRBV7-9,CASSPRLGRTDTQYF
TRBJ1-1,TRBV7-8,CASSLDVGGTTEAFF
TRBJ1-2,TRBV7-9,CASSLAGGEAGYTF
TRBJ1-5,TRBV7-2,CASSLGQGLNQPQHF
TRBJ2-2,TRBV11-3,CASSLGQRGGELFF
TRBJ2-2,TRBV5-4,CASSLGGSGPNTGELFF
TRBJ2-7,TRBV6-2/TRBV6-3,CASIPGTSMYEQYF
TRBJ2-2,TRBV7-9,CASSLGQGTPGELFF
TRBJ2-7,TRBV19,CASSISTGNRNEQYF
TRBJ1-5,TRBV9,CASSVDRADQPQHF
TRBJ1-4,TRBV21-1,CASSNSGNRGSEKLFF
TRBJ1-1,TRBV7-2,CASSLDSDRARDAFF
TRBJ2-1,TRBV2,CASSDWDRGYNEQFF
TRBJ2-7,TRBV30,CAWSAGLAGGPPEQYF
TRBJ1-6,TRBV3-1/TRBV3-2,CASSLQGAKGSPLHF
TRBJ1-1,TRBV5-1,CASKGADTEAFF
TRBJ1-5,TRBV7-3,CASSLVKDGGRAQHF
TRBJ1-2,TRBV12-5,CASGWAYPGGYTF
TRBJ2-1,TRBV19,CASSIGALGGEQFF
TRBJ2-2,TRBV2,CASSEEGTPHGELFF
TRBJ2-1,TRBV5-4,CASSGTGGDNTDNEQFF
TRBJ1-2,TRBV5-3,CARSLERGLGYGYTF
TRBJ2-7,TRBV15,CATSRGTGVDEQYF
TRBJ2-1,TRBV5-1,CASSLVPGADEQFF
TRBJ1-2,TRBV19,CASSKGKTETNYGYTF
TRBJ2-2,TRBV7-2,CASSVQEGNTGELFF
TRBJ1-2,TRBV2,CASSLGGRGYTF
TRBJ2-3,TRBV11-3,CASSFQGGTQYF
TRBJ1-5,TRBV27,CASRTGNQPQHF
TRBJ1-1,TRBV5-5,CASSVRGSEAFF
TRBJ2-1,TRBV15,CATSLPLGLGGNNEQFF
TRBJ2-7,TRBV10-2,CASSESRLNYEQYF
TRBJ1-5,TRBV18,CASSKEIDSNQPQHF
TRBJ2-1,TRBV4-3,CASSQVTPGGSSYNEQFF
TRBJ2-3,TRBV11-2,CASSFTGRDTQYF
TRBJ2-3,TRBV11-2,CASSRLILTDTQYF
TRBJ2-1,TRBV2,CASRRRDVGEQFF
TRBJ2-7,TRBV2,CASSEWTVDEQYF
TRBJ1-1,TRBV30,CAYTKQLNTEAFF
TRBJ2-1,TRBV28,CASGGRDRGLNEQFF
TRBJ1-1,TRBV5-5,CASSLATMNTEAFF
TRBJ1-1,TRBV7-3,CASSLMGGLNTEAFF
TRBJ1-2,TRBV19,CASRDINYGYTF
TRBJ2-5,TRBV12-3/TRBV12-4,CASSFKETQYF
TRBJ2-7,TRBV10-3,CAISDLSAGGQEQYF
TRBJ2-3,TRBV4-3,CASSQFQGVTTDTQYF
TRBJ1-6,TRBV19,CASSQRQGPSPLHF
TRBJ2-4,TRBV3-1/TRBV3-2,CASSPYPGKTNIQYF
TRBJ1-4,TRBV7-2,CASSLGGGQGRKLFF
TRBJ2-5,TRBV9,CASSPRQGSEETQYF
TRBJ1-2,TRBV11-2,CASSFDREAGYTF
TRBJ2-7,TRBV10-1,CARPGQRYEQYF
TRBJ1-2,TRBV18,CASSPPSPAGRYGYTF